Each of the 30 T cell receptor beta chains below was sequenced from the same sample in a study of blood T cells in healthy people across ages. Together with a sample-barcoded 5' primer, a J-beta primer mix was included in a second PCR lasting 7 to 11 cycles. Each CDR3 protein gets one entry after TCRdb re-called the 5' RACE reads with MiXCR. In the table there are approximately 690,000 distinct CDR3 sequences, roughly 50% of which are singletons. The sample comprised blood. The receptors derive from a man in his sixties in good health.

The chain uses TRBV4-2 and TRBJ2-7; 10 bases are a match to TRBD1. The trim removed 4 bases at V and 2 bases at J, leaving 5 bases unmatched. The CDR3 runs to 15 residues. Germline loops: CDR1 LGHNA, CDR2 YNFKEQ. The CDR3 sequence is CASSPRDRGTYEQYF. The CDR3 DNA is TGTGCCAGCAGCCCCCGGGACAGGGGCACCTACGAGCAGTACTTC.

Comments on this clonotype: A much larger clone sits a single nucleotide away, making a read error possible. The rearrangement joins TRBV7-2 to TRBJ2-5; D may be TRBD1 or TRBD2 (5 bases each). Trimming left V 4 bases short and J 11 bases short, with 23 bases between. The CDR3 loop spans 15 amino acids. CDR1 SGHTA and CDR2 FQGNSA come from the germline V gene. In DNA form, the CDR3 reads TGTGCCAGCAGCTCTCCGGGACGTAAGGCCAATGAGCAGTACTTC. It codes for CASSSPGRKANEQYF.

The rearrangement links TRBV3-1 to TRBJ2-5; D remains ambiguous. The DNA end lines up better with TRBJ2-4; the J call may be wrong. The germline V gene has CDR1 LGHDT and CDR2 YNNKEL (reference sequence). The CDR3 consists of 12 residues. The CDR3 reads CASSQVRNIQYF. The DNA for the CDR3 is TGTGCCAGCAGCCAAGTGAGAAACATTCAGTACTTC.

V is TRBV5-5 and J is TRBJ2-1; tentative D call: TRBD2 (6 bases). Germline CDR1 SGHKS, CDR2 YYEKEE (reference sequence). V was pared by 1 base and J by 13 bases, with 15 bases between. CDR3 size: 13 residues. CDR3 protein: CASSLPSEETQFF. CDR3 DNA: TGTGCCAGCAGCTTGCCTAGCGAAGAGACCCAGTTCTTC. Looking up the rest from reference TRBV5-5 and TRBJ2-1 gives the full variable domain: DAGVTQSPTHLIKTRGQQVTLRCSPISGHKSVSWYQQVLGQGPQFIFQYYEKEERGRGNFPDRFSARQFPNYSSELNVNALLLGDSALYLCASSLPSEETQFFGPGTRLTVL.

The chain couples TRBV7-2 to TRBJ1-5; D not certain. The CDR3 spans 12 residues. V dropped 5 bases and J dropped 3 bases, with 5 bases sitting between them. Germline V CDR1 and CDR2: SGHTA, FQGNSA. CDR3 DNA sequence: TGTGCCAGCAGCCGTTCCAATCAGCCCCAGCATTTT. This translates into CASSRSNQPQHF.

J is TRBJ2-5 and V is TRBV29-1; D assignment may be TRBD1 or TRBD2 (5 bases each). This CDR3 is 11 amino acids long. Germline V gene lookup returns CDR1 SQVTM and CDR2 ANQGSEA. The germline V and J ends were trimmed by 6 bases and 11 bases, with 16 bases remaining between them. As DNA, the CDR3 is TGCAGCGTCGGGACGATTAATGAGCAGTACTTC. Encoded protein: CSVGTINEQYF.

The V call is TRBV7-2, the J call TRBJ2-4; TRBD2 is a possible D gene (6 bases). This CDR3 contains 13 residues. The germline V and J ends were trimmed by 5 bases and 8 bases, with 13 bases remaining between them. The germline CDR1 and CDR2 sequences are SGHTA and FQGNSA. The CDR3 spells CASSPDGEDIQYF. The CDR3, as DNA: TGTGCCAGCAGCCCCGACGGGGAGGACATTCAGTACTTC. Looking up the rest from reference TRBV7-2 and TRBJ2-4 gives the full variable domain: GAGVSQSPSNKVTEKGKDVELRCDPISGHTALYWYRQSLGQGLEFLIYFQGNSAPDKSGLPSDRFSAERTGGSVSTLTIQRTQQEDSAVYLCASSPDGEDIQYFGAGTRLSVL.

This chain joins TRBV6-6 and TRBJ2-2; D unclear. V lost 7 bases, J lost 6 bases, and 12 bases lay in between. CDR3 length equals 13 residues. In germline, CDR1 is MNHNY, CDR2 SVGAGI (reference sequence). The CDR3 is CASIPPRSGELFF. Here the CDR3 DNA reads TGTGCCAGCATCCCCCCCAGATCCGGGGAGCTGTTTTTT.

This clonotype was counted only a few times. The chain is built from TRBV20-1 and TRBJ1-2, with D uncertain. The V gene lost 3 bases and the J gene lost 8 bases, with 10 bases spanning the gap. CDR3 length equals 11 residues. The germline gives CDR1 DFQATT, CDR2 SNEGSKA (reference sequence). The CDR3 DNA is TGCAGTGCTAGGGGAGGGAGCGGCTACACCTTC. Translated: CSARGGSGYTF.

The chain combines TRBV2 with TRBJ2-1, with 9 positions matching TRBD2. The junction had 6 bases not matched to a gene; V was cut back by 6 bases and J by 6 bases. The CDR3 length is 14 residues. Per the germline V gene, CDR1 is SNHLY and CDR2 is FYNNEI. CDR3: CASRLAGIINEQFF. CDR3 bases: TGTGCCAGCAGACTAGCGGGTATTATCAATGAGCAGTTCTTC.

CDR3 DNA sequence: TGTGCCAGCAGCAGAGCATTGGGAGCAACTAATGAAAAACTGTTTTTT. Its protein is CASSRALGATNEKLFF. The V and J genes are TRBV7-2 and TRBJ1-4; no reliable D call. Trimming shortened V by 5 bases and J by 0 bases, and 13 bases separated the two germline ends. Germline assignment: CDR1 SGHTA and CDR2 FQGNSA. CDR3 length: 16 residues.

The genes are TRBV7-2 and TRBJ2-5; D may correspond to TRBD1 or TRBD2 (6 bases each). Trimming shortened V by 5 bases and J by 5 bases, and 18 bases separated the two germline ends. The CDR3 extends over 15 amino acids. Germline assignment: CDR1 SGHTA and CDR2 FQGNSA. The CDR3 coding sequence is TGTGCCAGCAGCCGCAGTGGGGGGCCGTATGAGACCCAGTACTTC. Amino acids: CASSRSGGPYETQYF.

This clonotype showed up just once. The rearrangement uses TRBV4-2 and TRBJ2-1; D is uncertain. The CDR3 spans 14 residues. Trimming took off 1 base at V and 5 bases at J, with 9 bases between the two ends. Germline CDR1 and CDR2: LGHNA and YNFKEQ. The CDR3 reads CASSQVTGDNEQFF. The CDR3 DNA sequence: TGTGCCAGCAGCCAAGTGACGGGCGACAATGAGCAGTTCTTC.

V and J are TRBV27 and TRBJ2-7, with D unclear. The CDR3 sequence is 14 residues long. Trimming stripped 5 bases from V and 3 bases from J, with 14 bases between. Germline V gene sequence: CDR1 MNHEY, CDR2 SMNVEV (reference sequence). The CDR3 region is CASSPTTGIYEQYF. CDR3 DNA: TGTGCCAGCAGTCCGACGACTGGGATCTACGAGCAGTACTTC.

The chain recombines TRBV7-9 with TRBJ2-5; D is uncertain. V was trimmed by 5 bases and J by 2 bases, leaving 18 bases between them. CDR3 length: 16 amino acids. From germline, CDR1 is SEHNR and CDR2 FQNEAQ (reference sequence). The CDR3 protein is CASSPRNFGSQETQYF. Here the CDR3 DNA reads TGTGCCAGCAGCCCCCGCAACTTCGGGTCGCAAGAGACCCAGTACTTC.

The chain uses TRBV24-1 and TRBJ2-1; TRBD1 is a possible D gene (5 bases). V lost 0 bases and J lost 5, with 16 bases in between. CDR1 is KGHDR, CDR2 SFDVKD, per germline. The CDR3 is made up of 17 amino acids. In DNA, the CDR3 is TGTGCCACCAGTGATTTGCGGACACGGCTAGGGGACAATGAGCAGTTCTTC. The encoded protein is CATSDLRTRLGDNEQFF.

The chain uses TRBV15 and TRBJ2-7; D is uncertain. Germline V gene sequence: CDR1 LNHNV, CDR2 YYDKDF (reference sequence). The CDR3 consists of 14 residues. Trimming shortened V by 2 bases and J by 1 base, and 9 bases separated the two germline ends. CDR3 coding DNA: TGTGCCACCAGCAGAAGCAGACAATCCTACGAGCAGTACTTC. Protein: CATSRSRQSYEQYF.

The chain employs TRBV6-5 and TRBJ2-7; either TRBD1 or TRBD2 may supply D (6 bases each). The CDR3 extends over 15 amino acids. Germline CDR1 MNHEY, CDR2 SVGAGI. Trimming left V 5 bases short and J 7 bases short, with 21 bases between. The CDR3 here is CASSGGLQGAGEQYF. The CDR3 DNA follows: TGTGCCAGCAGTGGTGGCCTACAGGGTGCGGGAGAGCAGTACTTC.

The chain links TRBV4-1 to TRBJ2-1; 9 nucleotides match TRBD2. Germline CDR1 MGHRA, CDR2 YSYEKL. Trimming took 0 bases from V and 10 from J; bases not matched to a gene: 13. The CDR3 is 17 residues long. The CDR3 DNA follows: TGCGCCAGCAGCCAAGACGATGGCGGGGGGGCCTTTAGGGAGCAGTTCTTC. Translation: CASSQDDGGGAFREQFF.

DNA of the CDR3: TGTGCCAGCAGTTTATGGTTGCGTGAGCAGTACTTC. Protein product: CASSLWLREQYF. This chain links TRBV12-3 or TRBV12-4 with TRBJ2-7; D gene uncertain. This CDR3 spans 12 amino acids. V shed 2 bases and J shed 7 bases, with 9 bases lying between them.

The genes are TRBV29-1 and TRBJ2-5; D is tentatively TRBD1 or TRBD2 (5 bases each). The CDR3 runs to 14 residues. Germline CDR1 and CDR2: SQVTM and ANQGSEA. V gave up 4 bases and J gave up 5 bases, with 17 bases separating them. The CDR3 spells CSVGIGTTAETQYF. The CDR3 bases are TGCAGCGTTGGAATAGGGACCACAGCGGAGACCCAGTACTTC.

V is TRBV2 and J is TRBJ2-3, with unresolved D. The length of the CDR3 is 12 residues. Looked up from germline, CDR1 is SNHLY and CDR2 is FYNNEI. V was clipped by 8 bases and J by 2 bases, with 8 bases between them. The DNA for the CDR3 is TGTGCCAGCCGAGAGATCACAGATACGCAGTATTTT. Encoded protein: CASREITDTQYF.

The chain employs TRBV28 and TRBJ1-2, with D possibly matching TRBD1 (5 bases). The CDR3 extends over 15 amino acids. Germline CDR1 and CDR2: MDHEN and SYDVKM. V was cut by 0 bases and J by 11 bases, with 19 bases left in between. Here the CDR3 DNA reads TGTGCCAGCAGTTTATGGGGGGGAGACCGTCGGGGGTACACCTTC. Translated: CASSLWGGDRRGYTF.

Here the CDR3 reads CASSPLGQGGTEAFF. CDR3 bases: TGTGCCAGCAGTCCCCTGGGACAGGGGGGTACTGAAGCTTTCTTT. V usage is TRBV28 and J usage is TRBJ1-1; TRBD1 matches at 11 bases. J gave up 5 bases and V 5 bases, and 7 bases lay outside the gene matches. The germline V gene has CDR1 MDHEN and CDR2 SYDVKM. The CDR3 covers 15 residues.

The chain employs TRBV6-1 and TRBJ2-7, with D maybe TRBD2 (5 bases). This CDR3 region has 13 residues. The germline CDR1 and CDR2 sequences are MNHNS and SASEGT. Trimming removed 4 bases at V and 6 bases at J, with 13 bases between. CDR3 sequence: CASSAPGFFEQYF. The CDR3 DNA reads TGTGCCAGCAGTGCCCCGGGGTTTTTCGAGCAGTACTTC.

In its sample, this clonotype was seen many times. The chain is built from TRBV20-1 and TRBJ2-5; possible D gene TRBD1, 6 bases. Deletions cut 1 base from V and 5 bases from J, with 11 bases between. This CDR3 is 13 amino acids long. Germline CDR1 is DFQATT and CDR2 is SNEGSKA (reference sequence). The CDR3 DNA sequence: TGCAGTGCTAGAGTGGGACAATCGGAGACCCAGTACTTC. It encodes CSARVGQSETQYF.

The chain carries TRBV20-1 and TRBJ1-1; tentatively, D is TRBD1 (6 bases). V was trimmed by 2 bases and J by 7 bases, leaving 17 bases between them. Per germline, CDR1 DFQATT and CDR2 SNEGSKA (reference sequence). This CDR3 comprises 14 residues. The DNA of the CDR3 is TGCAGTGCTAGACCGGGACATCTTTCGAGTGAAGCTTTCTTT. It codes for CSARPGHLSSEAFF.

The gene calls are TRBV4-2 and TRBJ2-3; 10 bases map to TRBD2. In germline, CDR1 is LGHNA, CDR2 YNFKEQ. There are 16 residues in the CDR3. V dropped 4 bases and J dropped 5; count of bases not matched to a gene: 9. CDR3 amino acids: CASSRQEAGGLDTQYF. In nucleotides, the CDR3 is TGTGCCAGCAGCCGACAAGAAGCGGGGGGGTTAGATACGCAGTATTTT.

The chain uses TRBV28 and TRBJ2-5, with D possibly being TRBD2 (6 bases). The germline V gene encodes CDR1 MDHEN and CDR2 SYDVKM. The CDR3 loop spans 15 amino acids. With 5 bases removed from V and 1 base from J, the gap between germline ends came to 14 bases. For the CDR3, the DNA is TGTGCCAGCAGTAACCCCTCCGGGGGCCAAGAGACCCAGTACTTC. Translating it yields CASSNPSGGQETQYF.

This clonotype occurred many times. The rearrangement links TRBV27 to TRBJ2-1; D remains unclear. The CDR3 spans 13 residues. CDR1 and CDR2 from the germline V gene are MNHEY and SMNVEV (reference sequence). Trimming stripped 5 bases from V and 3 bases from J, with 8 bases between. The CDR3 DNA reads TGTGCCAGCAGTAGGCTGGGCTACAATGAGCAGTTCTTC. Translation: CASSRLGYNEQFF.